A selection of T cell receptor beta chains follows, all from one sample in a study of CD8+ T cells in alopecia areata. Clones were sequenced by immunoSEQ multiplex PCR, and TCRdb holds only the in-frame ones, with some missing. Here the sample spans approximately 100,000 clones, about 61% being singletons. Source: CD8+ T cells sorted from blood, taken between weeks 55 and 65, from a patient treated with tofacitinib. All receptors derive from a human donor with alopecia areata. Each CDR3 is given with its conserved first and last residue. The D gene is left open where the match is weak. A row's size may be missing; if present it is once, few, many or a size class.

NA,NA,TRBJ2-7,TRBV30,TGTGCCTGGAGTGACTCCTACGAGCAGTACTTC,CAWSDSYEQYF
NA,NA,TRBJ2-3,TRBV15,TGTGCCACCAGCTATCGAGCCCCAAGCACAGATACGCAGTATTTT,CATSYRAPSTDTQYF
TRBD1,NA,TRBJ1-1,TRBV5-6,TGTGCCAGCAGCACTGGACAGGGAACTGAAGCTTTCTTT,CASSTGQGTEAFF
NA,once,TRBJ1-1,TRBV5-3,TGTGCCAGAAGCCCCGGGGCGCCGAACACTGAAGCTTTCTTT,CARSPGAPNTEAFF
TRBD1,few,TRBJ2-1,TRBV27,TGTGCCAGCAGTTTATCCTCGGACAGGGTGTACAATGAGCAGTTCTTC,CASSLSSDRVYNEQFF
NA,NA,TRBJ2-5,TRBV27,TGTGCCAGCAGTTTCAACCGGCCCCCCGGCAGGGCAGTAGAGACCCAGTACTTC,CASSFNRPPGRAVETQYF
NA,NA,TRBJ1-1,TRBV19,TGTGCCAGTAGTCCATCTACAGGGACAGAAGCTTTCTTT,CASSPSTGTEAFF
TRBD1,NA,TRBJ1-5,TRBV10-3,TGTGCCATCAGTGAGGACAGGGGGCGAAATCAGCCCCAGCATTTT,CAISEDRGRNQPQHF
NA,few,TRBJ1-2,TRBV7-9,TGTGCCAGCAGCTCGCCAGTCTATGGCTACACCTTC,CASSSPVYGYTF
TRBD1,NA,TRBJ1-1,TRBV7-9,TGTGCCAGCAGCTTGAGACAGGGGGAGAACACTGAAGCTTTCTTT,CASSLRQGENTEAFF
NA,NA,TRBJ1-1,TRBV7-3,TGTGCCAGCAGCCAAACGGACAGTTTGAGCACTGAAGCTTTCTTT,CASSQTDSLSTEAFF
NA,few,TRBJ1-2,TRBV5-1,TGCGCCAGCAGCTTAAGGGCTTCGAGAGATGGCTACACCTTC,CASSLRASRDGYTF
TRBD1,NA,TRBJ1-4,TRBV18,TGTGCCAGCTCATGGACAGGGGGCGATGAAAAACTGTTTTTT,CASSWTGGDEKLFF
TRBD2,NA,TRBJ2-1,TRBV19,TGTGCCAGTAGTTGGGGGGGCTCCTACAATGAGCAGTTCTTC,CASSWGGSYNEQFF
TRBD1,NA,TRBJ2-4,TRBV6-1,TGTGCCAGCAGTGAATTCGGGACACTAAAAGGGGGCTGGGCCAAAAACATTCAGTACTTC,CASSEFGTLKGGWAKNIQYF
NA,once,TRBJ1-4,TRBV6-5,TGTGCCAGCAGTTACTCGGCGGCCCTGGGCGAAAAACTGTTTTTT,CASSYSAALGEKLFF